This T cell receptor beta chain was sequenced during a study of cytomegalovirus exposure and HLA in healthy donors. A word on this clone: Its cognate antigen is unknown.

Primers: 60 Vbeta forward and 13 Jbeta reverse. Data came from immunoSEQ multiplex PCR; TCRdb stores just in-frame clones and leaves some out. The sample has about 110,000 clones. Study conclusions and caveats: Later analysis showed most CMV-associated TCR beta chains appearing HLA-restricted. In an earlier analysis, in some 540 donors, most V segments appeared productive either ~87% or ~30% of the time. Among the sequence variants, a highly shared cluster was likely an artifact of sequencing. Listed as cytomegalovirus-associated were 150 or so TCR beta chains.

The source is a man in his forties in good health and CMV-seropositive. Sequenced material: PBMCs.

The CDR3 region has the DNA TGTGCCAGCAGCTTAGCCCGAAGTGCTAGCGGGGGAAAGCAGTACTTC. Translating it yields CASSLARSASGGKQYF. The rearrangement joins TRBV7-9 to TRBJ2-7, with TRBD2 identical over 10 bases. Unmatched junction bases numbered 10, after V lost 0 bases and J lost 8 bases. This CDR3 has 16 amino acids. The V gene's germline CDR1 is SEHNR and CDR2 FQNEAQ (reference sequence).